A single sample gave rise to the 32 T cell receptor beta chains below, sequenced in a study of shared clonotypes between healthy human individuals. Sequenced by immunoSEQ multiplex PCR; TCRdb stores in-frame clones only, minus some. The table lists fewer than 2.5 million clones, approximately 93% of them singletons. The sequencing sample was made of naive CD4+ T cells from PBMCs. Subset noted: CD45RA+ positively selected. Receptors originate from a man aged 18 to 35 in good health. Some clones in this sample may be carry-over from other donors' samples.

V usage is TRBV28 and J usage is TRBJ1-1; possible D gene TRBD1, 6 bases. V lost 3 bases to trimming and J lost 3 bases, with 23 bases between them. There are 18 residues in the CDR3. The V gene's germline CDR1 is MDHEN and CDR2 SYDVKM. The CDR3 coding sequence is TGTGCCAGCAGTTTGAGGGTATTCCGGGGGTCAGGGGACACTGAAGCTTTCTTT. Amino acids: CASSLRVFRGSGDTEAFF.

V usage is TRBV4-2 and J usage is TRBJ2-3; unclear D gene. Germline CDR1 and CDR2: LGHNA and YNFKEQ. Deletions cut 1 base from V and 3 bases from J, with 14 bases between. The CDR3 spans 16 residues. The CDR3 region is CASSQGALKRTDTQYF. In nucleotides, the CDR3 is TGTGCCAGCAGCCAAGGGGCTCTAAAAAGAACAGATACGCAGTATTTT.

The chain links TRBV7-2 to TRBJ1-4, with a possible D match to TRBD1 (6 bases). The CDR3 consists of 14 residues. CDR1 SGHTA and CDR2 FQGNSA come from the germline V gene. The V end lost 2 bases, the J end lost 8 bases, and 12 bases lay between the germline ends. The CDR3: CASSLHRVQEKLFF. The CDR3 DNA follows: TGTGCCAGCAGCTTACACAGGGTGCAAGAAAAACTGTTTTTT.

This chain links TRBV18 with TRBJ2-2, with D possibly being TRBD1 (6 bases). V gave up 1 base and J gave up 7 bases, with 13 bases separating them. Germline V gives CDR1 KGHSH, CDR2 LQKENI. The CDR3 has 15 residues. In nucleotides, the CDR3 is TGTGCCAGCTCACCACAGGCAGGGGATCTCGGGGAGCTGTTTTTT. This encodes CASSPQAGDLGELFF.

The chain couples TRBV28 to TRBJ2-7; perhaps TRBD2 as D (6 bases). V was shortened by 10 bases and J by 4 bases, with 17 bases between the two germline ends. This CDR3 has 13 residues. Germline CDR1 is MDHEN and CDR2 is SYDVKM. The CDR3 DNA reads as TGTGCCACCACGGAGGGTGGGTCGTACGAGCAGTACTTC. Translating it yields CATTEGGSYEQYF.

The rearrangement joins TRBV7-9 to TRBJ2-5; 12 bases are a match to TRBD2. This CDR3 has 18 residues. Germline V gene data show CDR1 as SEHNR and CDR2 as FQNEAQ (reference sequence). V lost 1 base and J lost 0; bases outside the gene matches: 6. CDR3 in amino acids: CASSLGTSGNGYQETQYF. The CDR3 bases are TGTGCCAGCAGCTTAGGGACTAGCGGGAACGGGTACCAAGAGACCCAGTACTTC.

This chain links TRBV14 with TRBJ2-1; 7 bases map to TRBD2. The V gene's germline CDR1 is SGHDN and CDR2 FVKESK. The CDR3 has 15 residues. V gave up 4 bases and J gave up 4 bases; unmatched junction bases: 7. For the CDR3, the DNA is TGTGCCAGCAGCCTTACTAGCGCCTATTACAATGAGCAGTTCTTC. Translating it yields CASSLTSAYYNEQFF.

J is TRBJ1-5 and V is TRBV11-2, with 7 bases matching TRBD1. Germline V gene lookup returns CDR1 SGHAT and CDR2 FQNNGV. Losses at the gene ends were 0 bases for V and 6 bases for J; bases not matched to a gene: 5. CDR3 length equals 15 residues. The CDR3 here is CASSLDRQGRQPQHF. CDR3 DNA sequence: TGTGCCAGCAGCTTAGATCGACAGGGTCGTCAGCCCCAGCATTTT.

The chain links TRBV27 to TRBJ2-3, with D perhaps being TRBD1 or TRBD2 (5 bases each). CDR1 MNHEY and CDR2 SMNVEV come from the germline V gene (reference sequence). This CDR3 has 14 amino acids. V was clipped by 5 bases and J by 6 bases, with 15 bases between them. CDR3 in DNA: TGTGCCAGCAGTACGGGACCGCCTTCGGATACGCAGTATTTT. It codes for CASSTGPPSDTQYF.

As DNA, the CDR3 is TGCAGCGTTGTAACCCAGAACACTGAAGCTTTCTTT. Translation gives CSVVTQNTEAFF. The chain links TRBV29-1 to TRBJ1-1, with D uncertain. Germline assignment: CDR1 SQVTM and CDR2 ANQGSEA. The CDR3 length is 12 residues. Trimming shortened V by 4 bases and J by 1 base, and 7 bases separated the two germline ends.

V gene TRBV2 combines with J gene TRBJ1-5, with TRBD1 matching 7 bases. There are 15 residues in the CDR3. Losses at the gene ends were 6 bases for V and 2 bases for J; bases not matched to a gene: 7. CDR1 and CDR2 (germline): SNHLY, FYNNEI. CDR3 sequence: CASRGEGGGNQPQHF. CDR3 nucleotide sequence: TGTGCCAGCAGGGGGGAAGGGGGCGGCAATCAGCCCCAGCATTTT.

This clone was picked up one time. This sample also contains other DNA sequences that code for the same CDR3. V usage is TRBV7-3 and J usage is TRBJ2-3, with D tentatively TRBD1 (5 bases). There are 14 residues in the CDR3. V lost 4 bases and J lost 4, with 12 bases in between. Germline CDR1 and CDR2: SGHTA and FQGTGA. For the CDR3, the DNA is TGTGCCAGCAGCTCCCGCCAAGGGGCAGATACGCAGTATTTT. Residues: CASSSRQGADTQYF.

Written as DNA, the CDR3 is TGTGCCAGCAGCTTGCCGTTCACACTCCAGTTTAATGAGCAGTTCTTC. Translation gives CASSLPFTLQFNEQFF. The V and J genes are TRBV5-6 and TRBJ2-1; D is unresolved. The CDR3 sequence is 16 residues long. V shed 1 base and J shed 7 bases, with 18 bases lying between them. The germline gives CDR1 SGHDT, CDR2 YYEEEE.

This sequence joins TRBV6-1 and TRBJ2-2; TRBD1 or TRBD2 may be the D gene (5 bases each). Trimming took off 2 bases at V and 6 bases at J, with 13 bases between the two ends. Germline V gives CDR1 MNHNS, CDR2 SASEGT. The CDR3 spans 15 residues. The CDR3 coding sequence is TGTGCCAGCAGTGAATTGTGGTTGGGGGCCGGGGAGCTGTTTTTT. Translating it yields CASSELWLGAGELFF.

This clone was observed a single time. The chain employs TRBV6-1 and TRBJ2-6; 8 bases fit TRBD1. V shed 4 bases, J shed 0 bases, and the junction held 8 bases outside the gene matches. CDR1 is MNHNS and CDR2 is SASEGT in the germline V gene. CDR3 length: 18 residues. As DNA, the CDR3 is TGTGCCAGCAGTGGAGACAGGGGACTTTACTCTGGGGCCAACGTCCTGACTTTC. It specifies CASSGDRGLYSGANVLTF.

V gene TRBV5-4 combines with J gene TRBJ2-6; D remains unclear. V was shortened by 9 bases and J by 0 bases, with 10 bases between the two germline ends. Germline V gene sequence: CDR1 SGHNT, CDR2 YYREEE (reference sequence). The CDR3 is 14 residues long. CDR3: CAMRLGSGANVLTF. In nucleotides, the CDR3 is TGTGCCATGCGCTTGGGCTCTGGGGCCAACGTCCTGACTTTC. The whole variable domain, remainder taken from reference TRBV5-4 and TRBJ2-6, is ETGVTQSPTHLIKTRGQQVTLRCSSQSGHNTVSWYQQALGQGPQFIFQYYREEENGRGNFPPRFSGLQFPNYSSELNVNALELDDSALYLCAMRLGSGANVLTFGAGSRLTVL.

The chain is built from TRBV28 and TRBJ2-7, with D unresolved. Deletions cut 3 bases from V and 6 bases from J, with 9 bases between. The CDR3 has 12 residues. Germline V lookup: CDR1 MDHEN, CDR2 SYDVKM. CDR3: CASSLEVGEQYF. CDR3 DNA: TGTGCCAGCAGTTTGGAAGTCGGCGAGCAGTACTTC.

This chain connects TRBV18 to TRBJ1-1; 7 bases line up with TRBD1. CDR1 and CDR2 from the germline V gene are KGHSH and LQKENI. With V trimmed by 3 bases and J by 11 bases, 6 bases remained unmatched. This CDR3 has 12 amino acids. Written as DNA, the CDR3 is TGTGCCAGCTCACCTGAGGGGGCTCGCGCTTTCTTT. It is translated as CASSPEGARAFF. The full variable domain, rest sourced from reference TRBV18 and TRBJ1-1, is NAGVMQNPRHLVRRRGQEARLRCSPMKGHSHVYWYRQLPEEGLKFMVYLQKENIIDESGMPKERFSAEFPKEGPSILRIQQVVRGDSAAYFCASSPEGARAFFGQGTRLTVV.

The J gene is TRBJ2-1, the V gene TRBV7-2; 7 positions agree with TRBD1. Per germline, CDR1 SGHTA and CDR2 FQGNSA. The V segment lost 4 bases and the J segment 5 bases; nucleotides outside the gene matches: 5. There are 14 residues in the CDR3. The CDR3 sequence: CASSSGQINNEQFF. In DNA, the CDR3 is TGTGCCAGCAGCTCGGGACAGATAAACAATGAGCAGTTCTTC. Looking up the rest from reference TRBV7-2 and TRBJ2-1 gives the full variable domain: GAGVSQSPSNKVTEKGKDVELRCDPISGHTALYWYRQSLGQGLEFLIYFQGNSAPDKSGLPSDRFSAERTGGSVSTLTIQRTQQEDSAVYLCASSSGQINNEQFFGPGTRLTVL.

The chain joins TRBV9 to TRBJ1-1; 8 bases align to TRBD1. The CDR3 runs to 15 residues. Trimming at V came to 0 bases and at J to 4 bases, leaving 5 bases not matched to a gene. The germline V gene encodes CDR1 SGDLS and CDR2 YYNGEE. The CDR3 loop reads CASSVVWDRTTEAFF. CDR3 sequence (DNA): TGTGCCAGCAGCGTAGTGTGGGACAGGACCACTGAAGCTTTCTTT.

The J gene is TRBJ2-1, the V gene TRBV11-2, with D uncertain. The CDR3 is 13 residues long. V was pared by 5 bases and J by 4 bases, with 9 bases between. In germline, CDR1 is SGHAT, CDR2 FQNNGV. This CDR3 reads CASSPRQYNEQFF. The CDR3 region has the DNA TGTGCCAGCAGCCCCCGGCAATACAATGAGCAGTTCTTC.

The chain couples TRBV6-6 to TRBJ2-3; 9 bases match TRBD2. V shed 4 bases, J shed 3 bases, and the junction held 5 bases outside the gene matches. Germline-derived CDR1 and CDR2 are MNHNY and SVGAGI (reference sequence). The CDR3 has 15 residues. The CDR3 protein is CASSFQTSGTDTQYF. DNA for the CDR3: TGTGCCAGCAGTTTCCAAACTAGCGGGACAGATACGCAGTATTTT.

This clone has just one count. The sample contains more than one DNA sequence encoding this CDR3. CDR3 nucleotides: TGTGCCAGCTCACCAGGGGCGGATAGCAATCAGCCCCAGCATTTT. This encodes CASSPGADSNQPQHF. V is TRBV18 and J is TRBJ1-5; D is perhaps TRBD1 (5 bases). The CDR3 is made up of 15 amino acids. From germline, CDR1 is KGHSH and CDR2 LQKENI. V dropped 2 bases and J dropped 0 bases, with 8 bases sitting between them.

The chain has TRBV7-7 and TRBJ2-1; tentatively, D is TRBD2 (6 bases). Germline CDR1 and CDR2: SSHAT and FNYEAQ (reference sequence). Trimming left V 5 bases short and J 6 bases short, with 17 bases between. The CDR3 is 15 amino acids. The CDR3 coding sequence is TGTGCCAGCAGCCGGGGACTCACAAACGCCAATGAGCAGTTCTTC. Translation gives CASSRGLTNANEQFF.

This chain links TRBV5-1 with TRBJ2-1; the D gene is possibly TRBD2 (7 bases). The CDR3 is 15 residues long. V gave up 4 bases and J gave up 9 bases, with 20 bases separating them. Germline V gene data show CDR1 as SGHRS and CDR2 as YFSETQ. This CDR3 reads CASSKGGVTGSEQFF. The CDR3 DNA reads as TGCGCCAGCAGCAAAGGGGGGGTAACCGGGAGTGAGCAGTTCTTC.

The gene calls are TRBV2 and TRBJ2-7; no firm D call. The CDR3 is 14 amino acids. The ends were cut back, 6 bases at V and 3 bases at J, with 15 bases in the middle. The germline V gene encodes CDR1 SNHLY and CDR2 FYNNEI. The CDR3 nucleotides read TGTGCCAGCAGCCCGACCCGGGCCCTCTACGAGCAGTACTTC. It translates to CASSPTRALYEQYF.

CDR3 coding DNA: TGTGCCTTCGACAGGGGCACAGATACGCAGTATTTT. It encodes CAFDRGTDTQYF. This rearrangement joins TRBV30 to TRBJ2-3; TRBD1 matches at 7 bases. Germline V CDR1 and CDR2: GTSNPN, SVGIG (reference sequence). J gave up 1 base and V 7 bases, and 2 bases lay outside the gene matches. The CDR3 spans 12 residues. The whole variable domain, filled in from reference TRBV30 and TRBJ2-3, reads SQTIHQWPATLVQPVGSPLSLECTVEGTSNPNLYWYRQAAGRGLQLLFYSVGIGQISSEVPQNLSASRPQDRQFILSSKKLLLSDSGFYLCAFDRGTDTQYFGPGTRLTVL.

CDR3 sequence reads: CASSLVSFYEQYF. DNA of the CDR3: TGTGCCAGCAGTTTAGTGTCCTTCTACGAGCAGTACTTC. The J gene is TRBJ2-7, the V gene TRBV28, with no clear D. Germline CDR1 MDHEN, CDR2 SYDVKM. Trimming shortened V by 2 bases and J by 3 bases, and 8 bases separated the two germline ends. The CDR3 loop spans 13 amino acids.

This clone was seen a few times. The same CDR3 also results from other DNA sequences found in this sample. The J gene is TRBJ1-5, the V gene TRBV2; D is uncertain. The CDR3 is made up of 13 amino acids. V dropped 6 bases and J dropped 4 bases, with 10 bases sitting between them. CDR1 is SNHLY and CDR2 is FYNNEI in the germline V gene. The CDR3 region is CASRGPLNQPQHF. The CDR3 nucleotides are TGTGCCAGCAGGGGCCCCTTAAATCAGCCCCAGCATTTT.

The V gene is TRBV5-6, the J gene TRBJ2-5; D may match TRBD1 or TRBD2 (6 bases each). The germline gives CDR1 SGHDT, CDR2 YYEEEE. The V gene lost 4 bases and the J gene lost 5 bases, with 12 bases spanning the gap. The CDR3 totals 13 residues. CDR3 protein: CASSPRGPETQYF. In nucleotides, the CDR3 is TGTGCCAGCAGCCCACGGGGGCCGGAGACCCAGTACTTC.

V and J are TRBV28 and TRBJ2-7; D might be TRBD2 (5 bases). Trimming took 6 bases from V and 4 from J, leaving 19 bases between them. Germline assignment: CDR1 MDHEN and CDR2 SYDVKM. The CDR3 sequence is 15 residues long. The CDR3 loop reads CASSPSQRPSYEQYF. The CDR3 region has the DNA TGTGCCAGCAGCCCTTCCCAGCGGCCCTCGTACGAGCAGTACTTC. Looking up the rest from reference TRBV28 and TRBJ2-7 gives the full variable domain: DVKVTQSSRYLVKRTGEKVFLECVQDMDHENMFWYRQDPGLGLRLIYFSYDVKMKEKGDIPEGYSVSREKKERFSLILESASTNQTSMYLCASSPSQRPSYEQYFGPGTRLTVT.

The V and J genes are TRBV11-2 and TRBJ2-1, with D perhaps matching TRBD1 or TRBD2 (5 bases each). Germline V gene sequence: CDR1 SGHAT, CDR2 FQNNGV. The V and J ends lost 3 bases and 6 bases respectively, with 12 bases between them. This CDR3 comprises 14 residues. This CDR3 is CASSFSGAGNEQFF. CDR3 DNA sequence: TGTGCCAGCAGCTTCTCCGGGGCGGGCAATGAGCAGTTCTTC. The full variable domain, with the rest looked up from reference TRBV11-2 and TRBJ2-1, is EAGVAQSPRYKIIEKRQSVAFWCNPISGHATLYWYQQILGQGPKLLIQFQNNGVVDDSQLPKDRFSAERLKGVDSTLKIQPAKLEDSAVYLCASSFSGAGNEQFFGPGTRLTVL.